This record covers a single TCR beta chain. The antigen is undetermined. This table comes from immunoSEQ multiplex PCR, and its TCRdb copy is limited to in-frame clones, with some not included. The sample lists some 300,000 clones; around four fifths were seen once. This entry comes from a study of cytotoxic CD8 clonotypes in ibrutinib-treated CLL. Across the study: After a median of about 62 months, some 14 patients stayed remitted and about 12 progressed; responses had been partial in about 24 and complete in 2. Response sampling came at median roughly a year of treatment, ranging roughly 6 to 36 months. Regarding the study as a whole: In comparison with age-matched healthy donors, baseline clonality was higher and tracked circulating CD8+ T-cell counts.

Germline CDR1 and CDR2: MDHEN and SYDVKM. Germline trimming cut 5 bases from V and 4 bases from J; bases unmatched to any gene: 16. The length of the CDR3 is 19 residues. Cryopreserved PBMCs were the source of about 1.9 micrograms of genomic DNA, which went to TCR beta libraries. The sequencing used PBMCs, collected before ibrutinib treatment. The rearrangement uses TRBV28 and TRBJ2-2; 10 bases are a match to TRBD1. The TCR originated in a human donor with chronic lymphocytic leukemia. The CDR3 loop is CASSVDRGLRRRGTGELFF. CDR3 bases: TGTGCCAGCAGTGTCGACAGGGGGCTGCGCCGCCGGGGCACCGGGGAGCTGTTTTTT.